The 8 T cell receptor beta chains in this list originate from one sample, sequenced in a study of identical twins. TCRdb ran MiXCR on the 5' RACE reads and lists one entry per CDR3 protein. The sample holds some 560,000 distinct CDR3 sequences; roughly 9.5% are singletons and the top ten take approximately 3.2%. These data are also associated with another study on yellow fever vaccine responses in identical twins.

Sequences were obtained from PBMCs. These receptors originate from a woman aged 18-29 years in good health.

This clonotype occurred a few times. J is TRBJ2-2 and V is TRBV9, with 9 nucleotides matching TRBD2. In germline, CDR1 is SGDLS, CDR2 YYNGEE. CDR3 length equals 16 residues. J gave up 7 bases and V 4 bases, and 11 bases lay outside the gene matches. The CDR3 sequence: CASSRAGGKKDGELFF. CDR3 nucleotides: TGTGCCAGCAGCCGTGCGGGAGGGAAGAAGGACGGGGAGCTGTTTTTT. Looking up the rest from reference TRBV9 and TRBJ2-2 gives the full variable domain: DSGVTQTPKHLITATGQRVTLRCSPRSGDLSVYWYQQSLDQGLQFLIQYYNGEERAKGNILERFSAQQFPDLHSELNLSSLELGDSALYFCASSRAGGKKDGELFFGEGSRLTVL.

This clonotype has only a few counts. The gene calls are TRBV3-1 and TRBJ2-5; 8 nucleotides line up with TRBD2. After removal of 4 bases from V and 5 bases from J, the junction contained 6 bases not matched to a gene. CDR1 and CDR2 (germline): LGHDT, YNNKEL (reference sequence). The CDR3 runs 14 residues. The CDR3 DNA sequence: TGTGCCAGCAGCCCAGCGGGGGACTCGGAGACCCAGTACTTC. It specifies CASSPAGDSETQYF.

The chain recombines TRBV5-1 with TRBJ1-1; D possibly corresponds to TRBD1 (6 bases). V was shortened by 0 bases and J by 5 bases, with 11 bases between the two germline ends. Germline CDR1 reads SGHRS; CDR2 reads YFSETQ. This CDR3 has 14 residues. CDR3 protein: CASSLEEGVTEAFF. CDR3 coding DNA: TGCGCCAGCAGCTTGGAAGAGGGGGTAACTGAAGCTTTCTTT.

This clonotype was seen many times. Here the CDR3 DNA reads TGCAGTGCAAATCTGGCGGGGAAGACCCAGTACTTC. This translates into CSANLAGKTQYF. This sequence joins TRBV20-1 and TRBJ2-5; tentatively, D is TRBD2 (6 bases). The CDR3 loop spans 12 amino acids. V was trimmed by 6 bases and J by 6 bases, leaving 14 bases between them. The germline V gene encodes CDR1 DFQATT and CDR2 SNEGSKA (reference sequence).

V and J are TRBV29-1 and TRBJ2-1, with D hard to call. V was pared by 7 bases and J by 5 bases, with 18 bases between. The CDR3 covers 14 residues. From germline, CDR1 is SQVTM and CDR2 ANQGSEA. CDR3 residues: CSADLDSPHNEQFF. CDR3 sequence (DNA): TGCAGCGCTGATCTAGACTCCCCTCACAATGAGCAGTTCTTC.

This clonotype was found a few times. V usage is TRBV5-1 and J usage is TRBJ2-2; D call uncertain. Germline V gene data show CDR1 as SGHRS and CDR2 as YFSETQ. The CDR3 runs to 17 residues. V lost 3 bases, J lost 0 bases, and 15 bases lay in between. The CDR3 reads CASSSAVGLANTGELFF. Here the CDR3 DNA reads TGCGCCAGCAGCTCCGCTGTCGGTCTCGCGAACACCGGGGAGCTGTTTTTT.

This clonotype was seen repeatedly, ten times or more. The CDR3 protein is CATRGFDTISYEQYF. CDR3 bases: TGTGCCACCCGGGGGTTCGATACAATTTCCTACGAGCAGTACTTC. The rearrangement links TRBV28 to TRBJ2-7, with a weak D call TRBD2 (6 bases). This CDR3 has 15 residues. V was shortened by 10 bases and J by 1 base, with 20 bases between the two germline ends. Germline assignment: CDR1 MDHEN and CDR2 SYDVKM. Combining the CDR3 with reference TRBV28 and TRBJ2-7 gives the whole variable domain DVKVTQSSRYLVKRTGEKVFLECVQDMDHENMFWYRQDPGLGLRLIYFSYDVKMKEKGDIPEGYSVSREKKERFSLILESASTNQTSMYLCATRGFDTISYEQYFGPGTRLTVT.

The rearrangement joins TRBV10-3 to TRBJ1-1, with 9 bases that match TRBD1. The ends lost 6 bases at V and 11 bases at J; junction bases unmatched: 7. Germline V gene sequence: CDR1 ENHRY, CDR2 SYGVKD. This CDR3 is built from 12 residues. The CDR3 nucleotides are TGTGCCATCAGCACAGGGGGCTCGACGGCTTTCTTT. The encoded protein is CAISTGGSTAFF.